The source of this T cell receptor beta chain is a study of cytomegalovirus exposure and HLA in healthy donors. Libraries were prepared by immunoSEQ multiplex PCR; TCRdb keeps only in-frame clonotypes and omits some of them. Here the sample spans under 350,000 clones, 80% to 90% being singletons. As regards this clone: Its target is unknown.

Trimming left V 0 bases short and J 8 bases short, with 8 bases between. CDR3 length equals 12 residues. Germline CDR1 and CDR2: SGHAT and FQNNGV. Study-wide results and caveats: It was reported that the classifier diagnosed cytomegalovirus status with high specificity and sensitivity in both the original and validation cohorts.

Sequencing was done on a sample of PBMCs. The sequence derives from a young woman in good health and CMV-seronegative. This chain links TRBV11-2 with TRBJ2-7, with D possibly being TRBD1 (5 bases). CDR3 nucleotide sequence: TGTGCCAGCAGCTTAGACCAGGGTCAGCAGTACTTC. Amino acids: CASSLDQGQQYF.